This T cell receptor beta chain is drawn from a study of T cell changes during pregnancy in multiple sclerosis. Libraries were prepared by immunoSEQ multiplex PCR; TCRdb keeps only in-frame clonotypes and omits some of them. This table has around 40,000 clones, just over 90% appearing once. The V end lost 7 bases, the J end lost 7 bases, and 26 bases lay between the germline ends. CDR1 MDHEN and CDR2 SYDVKM come from the germline V gene. The CDR3 totals 17 residues. The rearrangement links TRBV28 to TRBJ1-5, with D perhaps matching TRBD1 (6 bases). The sequences come from CD4+ T cells from peripheral blood mononuclear cells, collected in the third trimester of pregnancy. This TCR was sampled from a female donor with multiple sclerosis, enrolled in a pregnancy study. The CDR3 sequence: CASTSVLAQVRGQPQHF. The CDR3, as DNA: TGTGCCAGCACCTCTGTGCTCGCACAGGTTAGGGGGCAGCCCCAGCATTTT.